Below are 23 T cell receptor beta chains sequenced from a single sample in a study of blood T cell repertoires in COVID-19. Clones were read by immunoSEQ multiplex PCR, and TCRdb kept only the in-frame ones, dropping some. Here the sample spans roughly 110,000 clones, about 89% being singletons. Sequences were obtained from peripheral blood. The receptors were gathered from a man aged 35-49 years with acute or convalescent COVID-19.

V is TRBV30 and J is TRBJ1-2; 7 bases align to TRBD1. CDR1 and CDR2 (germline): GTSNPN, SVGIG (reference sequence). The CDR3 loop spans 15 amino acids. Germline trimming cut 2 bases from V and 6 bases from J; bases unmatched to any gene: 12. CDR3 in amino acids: CAWSPLYGTGDGYTF. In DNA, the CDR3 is TGTGCCTGGAGTCCCCTATACGGTACAGGGGATGGCTACACCTTC.

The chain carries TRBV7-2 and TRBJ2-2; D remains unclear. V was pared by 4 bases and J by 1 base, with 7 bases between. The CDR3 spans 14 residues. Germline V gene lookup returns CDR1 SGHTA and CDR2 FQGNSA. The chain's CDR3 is CASSSQWNTGELFF. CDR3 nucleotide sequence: TGTGCCAGCAGCTCCCAGTGGAACACCGGGGAGCTGTTTTTT.

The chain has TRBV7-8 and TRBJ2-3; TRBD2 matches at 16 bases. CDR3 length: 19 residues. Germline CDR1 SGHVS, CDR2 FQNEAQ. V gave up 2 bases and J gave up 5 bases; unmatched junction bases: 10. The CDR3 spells CASSLPGLAGGDPRDTQYF. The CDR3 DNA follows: TGTGCCAGCAGCTTACCGGGACTAGCGGGGGGGGACCCGCGAGATACGCAGTATTTT.

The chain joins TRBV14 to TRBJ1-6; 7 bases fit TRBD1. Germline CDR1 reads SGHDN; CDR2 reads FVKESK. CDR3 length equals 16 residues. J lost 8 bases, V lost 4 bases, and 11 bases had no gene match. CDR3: CASSLRTGSRDSPLHF. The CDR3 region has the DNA TGTGCCAGCAGCCTACGGACAGGATCTCGGGATTCACCCCTCCACTTT.

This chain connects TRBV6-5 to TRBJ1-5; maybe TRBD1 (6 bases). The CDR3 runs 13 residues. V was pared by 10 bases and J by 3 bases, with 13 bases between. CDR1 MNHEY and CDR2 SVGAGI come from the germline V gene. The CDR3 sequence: CATADRLNQPQHF. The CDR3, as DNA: TGTGCCACCGCGGACAGACTCAATCAGCCCCAGCATTTT.

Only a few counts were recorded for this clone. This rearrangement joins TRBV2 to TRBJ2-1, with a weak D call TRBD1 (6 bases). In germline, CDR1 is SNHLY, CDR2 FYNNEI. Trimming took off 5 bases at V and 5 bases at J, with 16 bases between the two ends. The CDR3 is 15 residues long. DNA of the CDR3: TGTGCCAGCAGTATGACAGGACTTTATGACAATGAGCAGTTCTTC. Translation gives CASSMTGLYDNEQFF.

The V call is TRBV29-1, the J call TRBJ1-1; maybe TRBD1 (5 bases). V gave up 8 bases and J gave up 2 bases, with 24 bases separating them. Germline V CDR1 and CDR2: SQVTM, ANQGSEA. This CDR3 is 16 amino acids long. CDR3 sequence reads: CSCLGWGSWGNTEAFF. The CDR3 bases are TGCAGCTGCTTGGGTTGGGGCTCATGGGGCAACACTGAAGCTTTCTTT. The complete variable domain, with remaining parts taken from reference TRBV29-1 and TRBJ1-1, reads SAVISQKPSRDICQRGTSLTIQCQVDSQVTMMFWYRQQPGQSLTLIATANQGSEATYESGFVIDKFPISRPNLTFSTLTVSNMSPEDSSIYLCSCLGWGSWGNTEAFFGQGTRLTVV.

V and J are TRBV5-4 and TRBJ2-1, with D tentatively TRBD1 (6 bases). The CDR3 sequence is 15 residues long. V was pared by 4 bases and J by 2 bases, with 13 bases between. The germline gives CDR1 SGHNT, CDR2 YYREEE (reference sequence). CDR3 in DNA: TGTGCCAGCAGCACCGGGACACCACCCTACAATGAGCAGTTCTTC. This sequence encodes CASSTGTPPYNEQFF.

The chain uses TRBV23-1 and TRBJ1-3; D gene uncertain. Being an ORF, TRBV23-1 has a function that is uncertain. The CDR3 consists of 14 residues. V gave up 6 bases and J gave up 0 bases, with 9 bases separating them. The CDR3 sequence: CASSPCDSGNTIYF. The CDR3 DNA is TGCGCCAGCAGCCCCTGCGACTCTGGAAACACCATATATTTT.

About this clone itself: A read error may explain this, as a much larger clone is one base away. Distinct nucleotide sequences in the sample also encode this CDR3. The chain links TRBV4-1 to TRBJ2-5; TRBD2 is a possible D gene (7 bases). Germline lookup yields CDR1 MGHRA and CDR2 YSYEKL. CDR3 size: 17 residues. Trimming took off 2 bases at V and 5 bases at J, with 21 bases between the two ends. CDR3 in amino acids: CASSQRMGAGEGETQYF. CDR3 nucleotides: TGCGCCAGCAGCCAACGCATGGGAGCAGGGGAGGGGGAGACCCAGTACTTC.

The CDR3 nucleotides are TGCGCCAGCAGCCAAGACGGACAGGGCGACTATGGCTACACCTTC. This codes for CASSQDGQGDYGYTF. The chain is built from TRBV4-3 and TRBJ1-2, with 8 bases that match TRBD1. This CDR3 is 15 amino acids long. Germline CDR1 reads LGHNA; CDR2 reads YSLEER. Trimming removed 0 bases from V and 3 bases from J; junction bases left unmatched: 3.

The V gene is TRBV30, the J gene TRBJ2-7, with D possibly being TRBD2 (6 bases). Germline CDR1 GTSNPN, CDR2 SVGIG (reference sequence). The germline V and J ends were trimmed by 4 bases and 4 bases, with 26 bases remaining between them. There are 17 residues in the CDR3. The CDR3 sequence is CAWMGLQDGDESYEQYF. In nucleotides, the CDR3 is TGTGCCTGGATGGGACTTCAGGATGGGGACGAGAGTTACGAGCAGTACTTC.

The CDR3 is CSVLGGNTEAFF. The CDR3 nucleotides are TGCAGCGTCCTTGGCGGGAACACTGAAGCTTTCTTT. The genes are TRBV29-1 and TRBJ1-1; D is uncertain. The V end was cut by 6 bases, the J end by 1 base, with 9 bases between. The CDR3 is made up of 12 amino acids. The germline V gene has CDR1 SQVTM and CDR2 ANQGSEA. Based on the CDR3 plus reference TRBV29-1 and TRBJ1-1, the full variable domain is SAVISQKPSRDICQRGTSLTIQCQVDSQVTMMFWYRQQPGQSLTLIATANQGSEATYESGFVIDKFPISRPNLTFSTLTVSNMSPEDSSIYLCSVLGGNTEAFFGQGTRLTVV.

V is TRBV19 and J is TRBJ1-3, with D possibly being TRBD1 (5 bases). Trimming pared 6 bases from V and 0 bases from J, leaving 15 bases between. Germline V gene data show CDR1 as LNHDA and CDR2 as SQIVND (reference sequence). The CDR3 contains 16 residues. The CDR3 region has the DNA TGTGCCAGTAGCGACAGACATCTGAGCTCTGGAAACACCATATATTTT. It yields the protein CASSDRHLSSGNTIYF.

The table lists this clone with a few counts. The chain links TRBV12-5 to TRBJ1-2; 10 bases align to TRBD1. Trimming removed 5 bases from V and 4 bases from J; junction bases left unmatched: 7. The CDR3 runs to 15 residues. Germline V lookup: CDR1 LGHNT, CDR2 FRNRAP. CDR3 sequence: CASGIGTGAAYGYTF. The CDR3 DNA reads TGTGCTAGTGGTATCGGGACAGGGGCGGCCTATGGCTACACCTTC.

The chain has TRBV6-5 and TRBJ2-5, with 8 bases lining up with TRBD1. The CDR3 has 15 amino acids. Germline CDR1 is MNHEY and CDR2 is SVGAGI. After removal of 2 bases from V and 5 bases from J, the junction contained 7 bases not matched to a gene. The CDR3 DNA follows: TGTGCCAGCAGTTACCCGACGACAGGGGTGGAGACCCAGTACTTC. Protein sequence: CASSYPTTGVETQYF.

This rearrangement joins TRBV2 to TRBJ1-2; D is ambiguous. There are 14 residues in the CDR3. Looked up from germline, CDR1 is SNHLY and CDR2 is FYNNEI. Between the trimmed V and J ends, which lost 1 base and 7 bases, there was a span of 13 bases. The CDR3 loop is CASSEGSTVFGYTF. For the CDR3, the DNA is TGTGCCAGCAGTGAAGGATCCACTGTCTTTGGCTACACCTTC.

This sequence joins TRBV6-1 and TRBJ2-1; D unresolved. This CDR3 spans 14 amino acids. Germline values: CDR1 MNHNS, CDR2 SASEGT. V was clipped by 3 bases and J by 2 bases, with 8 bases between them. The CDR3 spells CASSEAPTYNEQFF. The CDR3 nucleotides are TGTGCCAGCAGTGAGGCTCCAACCTACAATGAGCAGTTCTTC.

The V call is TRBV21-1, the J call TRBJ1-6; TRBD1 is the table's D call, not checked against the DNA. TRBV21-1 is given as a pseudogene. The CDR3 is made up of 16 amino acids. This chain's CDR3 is CASSKEGQGMVSPLHF. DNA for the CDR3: TGTGCCAGCAGCAAAGAAGGGCAGGGGATGGTTTCACCCCTCCACTTT.

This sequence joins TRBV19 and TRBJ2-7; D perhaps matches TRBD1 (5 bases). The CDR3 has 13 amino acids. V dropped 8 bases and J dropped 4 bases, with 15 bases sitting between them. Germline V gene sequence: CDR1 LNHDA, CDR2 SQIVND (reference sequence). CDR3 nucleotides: TGTGCCAGTTCTCCCACAGGTTTGTACGAGCAGTACTTC. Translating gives CASSPTGLYEQYF.

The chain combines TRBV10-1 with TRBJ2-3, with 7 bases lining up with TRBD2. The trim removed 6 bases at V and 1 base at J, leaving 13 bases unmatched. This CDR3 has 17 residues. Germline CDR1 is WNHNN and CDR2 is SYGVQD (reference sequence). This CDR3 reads CASRTHPGTTRTDTQYF. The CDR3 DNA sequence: TGCGCCAGCAGGACACATCCCGGGACTACACGCACAGATACGCAGTATTTT.

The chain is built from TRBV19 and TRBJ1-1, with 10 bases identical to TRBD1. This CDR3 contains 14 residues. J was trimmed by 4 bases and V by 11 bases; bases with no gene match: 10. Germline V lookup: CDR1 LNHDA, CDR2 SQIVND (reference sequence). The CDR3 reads CALETRTGGTEAFF. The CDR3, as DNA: TGTGCCCTAGAGACAAGGACAGGGGGCACTGAAGCTTTCTTT. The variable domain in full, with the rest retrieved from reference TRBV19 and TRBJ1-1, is DGGITQSPKYLFRKEGQNVTLSCEQNLNHDAMYWYRQDPGQGLRLIYYSQIVNDFQKGDIAEGYSVSREKKESFPLTVTSAQKNPTAFYLCALETRTGGTEAFFGQGTRLTVV.

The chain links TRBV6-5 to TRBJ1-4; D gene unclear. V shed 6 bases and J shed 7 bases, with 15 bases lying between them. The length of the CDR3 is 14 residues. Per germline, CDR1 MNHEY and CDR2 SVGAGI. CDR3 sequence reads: CASSPTPTGEKLFF. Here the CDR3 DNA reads TGTGCCAGCAGCCCCACCCCAACGGGTGAAAAACTGTTTTTT.